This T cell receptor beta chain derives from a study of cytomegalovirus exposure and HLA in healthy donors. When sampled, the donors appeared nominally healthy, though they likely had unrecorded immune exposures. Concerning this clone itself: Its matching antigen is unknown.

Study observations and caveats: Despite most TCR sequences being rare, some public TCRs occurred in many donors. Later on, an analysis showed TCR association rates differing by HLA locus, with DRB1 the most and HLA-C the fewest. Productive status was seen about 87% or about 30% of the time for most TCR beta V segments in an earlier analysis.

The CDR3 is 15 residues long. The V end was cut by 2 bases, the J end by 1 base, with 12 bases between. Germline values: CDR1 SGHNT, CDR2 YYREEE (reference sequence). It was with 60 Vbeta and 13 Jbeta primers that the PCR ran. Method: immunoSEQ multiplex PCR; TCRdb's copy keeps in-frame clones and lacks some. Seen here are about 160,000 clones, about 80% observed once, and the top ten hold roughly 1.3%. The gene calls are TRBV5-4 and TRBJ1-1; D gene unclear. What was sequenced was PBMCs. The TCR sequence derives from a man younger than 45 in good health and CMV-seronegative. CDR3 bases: TGTGCCAGCAGCTTTATCAGTTCGAAGAACACTGAAGCTTTCTTT. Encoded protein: CASSFISSKNTEAFF.